This T cell receptor (beta chain) emerged from a study of human T cells and chemical hapten exposure. Time point described: patch test 3, about 24 weeks after DPC sensitization. Treatment meaning: therapeutic diphenylcyclopropenone sensitization with weekly scalp DPC. In TCRdb, the RACE reads were re-called with MiXCR into one record per CDR3 protein. The table has some 79,000 distinct CDR3 sequences, 10% to 14% seen once; the top ten hold around 3.6%. This clonotype was detected only a few times. This CDR3 spans 16 amino acids. The V gene lost 4 bases and the J gene lost 6 bases, with 19 bases spanning the gap. Germline V lookup: CDR1 SGHTA, CDR2 FQGNSA.

The TCR sequence derives from a woman in her forties or fifties with alopecia areata. Some clones in this sample may be carry-over from other donors' samples. V gene TRBV7-2 combines with J gene TRBJ2-1; tentatively, D is TRBD1 (5 bases). The sequencing used whole blood, collected in connection with sensitization to the hapten diphenylcyclopropenone (DPC). The CDR3 here is CASSSRLARGTNEQFF. CDR3 nucleotide sequence: TGTGCCAGCAGCTCCCGACTGGCTAGGGGTACCAATGAGCAGTTCTTC.